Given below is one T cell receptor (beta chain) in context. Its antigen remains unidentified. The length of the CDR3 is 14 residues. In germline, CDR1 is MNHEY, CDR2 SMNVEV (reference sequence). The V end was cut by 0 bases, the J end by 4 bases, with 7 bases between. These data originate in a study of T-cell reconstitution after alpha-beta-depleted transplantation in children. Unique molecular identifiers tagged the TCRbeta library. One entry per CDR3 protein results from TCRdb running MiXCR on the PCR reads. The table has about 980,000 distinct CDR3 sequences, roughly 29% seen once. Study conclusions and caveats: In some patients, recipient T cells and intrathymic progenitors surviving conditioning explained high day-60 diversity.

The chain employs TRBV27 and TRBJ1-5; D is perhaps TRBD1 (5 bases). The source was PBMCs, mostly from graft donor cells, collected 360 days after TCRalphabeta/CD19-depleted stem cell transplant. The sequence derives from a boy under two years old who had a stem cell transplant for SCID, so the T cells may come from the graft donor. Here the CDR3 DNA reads TGTGCCAGCAGTTTATCGGGGGTGAATCAGCCCCAGCATTTT. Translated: CASSLSGVNQPQHF.